Below are 14 T cell receptor beta chains sequenced from a single sample in a study of graft-versus-host responses after intestinal transplantation. The antigens these receptors bind are not known. This table comes from immunoSEQ multiplex PCR, and its TCRdb copy is limited to in-frame clones, with some not included. The sample includes over 85,000 clones, 75% to 95% of them seen just once. Here the sequenced sample was unstimulated CD4+ T cells sorted from spleen or lymph node cells, taken before transplant. The receptors come from a human donor who was the organ donor for an intestinal transplant.

This clone was detected once. Relative to the germline gene, one junction end is altered; a read error may explain this. The chain combines TRBV5-1 with TRBJ2-3; unclear D gene. The CDR3 sequence is 13 residues long. Germline CDR1 SGHRS, CDR2 YFSETQ. CDR3 region: CASSWRQADTRYF. DNA of the CDR3: TGCGCCAGCAGCTGGCGCCAGGCAGATACGCGGTATTTT. The full variable domain, completed using reference TRBV5-1 and TRBJ2-3, is KAGVTQTPRYLIKTRGQQVTLSCSPISGHRSVSWYQQTPGQGLQFLFEYFSETQRNKGNFPGRFSGRQFSNSRSEMNVSTLELGDSALYLCASSWRQADTRYFGPGTRLTVL.

The chain is built from TRBV4-3 and TRBJ1-5, with TRBD1 identical over 8 bases. Trimming took 4 bases from V and 3 from J; bases not matched to a gene: 5. The CDR3 has 15 amino acids. In germline, CDR1 is LGHNA, CDR2 YSLEER. DNA of the CDR3: TGCGCCAGCAGCCCAGGACAGGGAGTCAATCAGCCCCAGCATTTT. The encoded protein is CASSPGQGVNQPQHF.

The genes are TRBV14 and TRBJ1-2; D is uncertain. Deletions cut 0 bases from V and 7 bases from J, with 15 bases between. The CDR3 sequence is 15 residues long. Germline values: CDR1 SGHDN, CDR2 FVKESK. Here the CDR3 reads CASSQDSGLGSGYTF. The CDR3 DNA reads as TGTGCCAGCAGCCAAGATAGTGGGCTCGGAAGTGGCTACACCTTC.

J is TRBJ2-1 and V is TRBV27; 8 bases match TRBD2. V was clipped by 5 bases and J by 9 bases; unmatched bases: 9. The germline V gene has CDR1 MNHEY and CDR2 SMNVEV (reference sequence). The CDR3 spans 14 residues. CDR3 residues: CASSARGGVGEQFF. CDR3 coding DNA: TGTGCCAGCAGTGCACGGGGGGGGGTGGGTGAGCAGTTCTTC.

A few counts support this clone. The rearrangement joins TRBV6-6 to TRBJ1-3, with D tentatively TRBD1 (6 bases). This CDR3 spans 16 amino acids. The germline V gene has CDR1 MNHNY and CDR2 SVGAGI (reference sequence). V was shortened by 2 bases and J by 0 bases, with 11 bases between the two germline ends. CDR3 sequence: CASSYPQGSSGNTIYF. CDR3 DNA: TGTGCCAGCAGTTACCCCCAGGGGTCCTCTGGAAACACCATATATTTT.

This chain uses TRBV6-9 with TRBJ1-1, with a weak D call TRBD1 (5 bases). The V gene's germline CDR1 is MNHGY and CDR2 SVAAGI. V lost 8 bases and J lost 8, with 15 bases in between. The CDR3 sequence is 12 residues long. DNA of the CDR3: TGTGCCAGCCCACCGGAAGACAGCGAAGCTTTCTTT. Encoded protein: CASPPEDSEAFF.

CDR3 nucleotides: TGTGCCAGCAGCCGTTTTGAGAGGCAGCCCCAGCATTTT. This gives the protein CASSRFERQPQHF. The chain couples TRBV7-2 to TRBJ1-5; D gene ambiguous. The length of the CDR3 is 13 residues. Trimming took off 5 bases at V and 7 bases at J, with 12 bases between the two ends. From germline, CDR1 is SGHTA and CDR2 FQGNSA.

This sequence joins TRBV7-3 and TRBJ2-1; 7 nucleotides align to TRBD1. The ends lost 7 bases at V and 8 bases at J; junction bases unmatched: 11. This CDR3 region has 14 residues. Germline V gene sequence: CDR1 SGHTA, CDR2 FQGTGA. CDR3: CASKNDRVGDEQFF. For the CDR3, the DNA is TGTGCCAGCAAGAACGACAGGGTGGGGGATGAGCAGTTCTTC.

The chain has TRBV10-1 and TRBJ2-7; 8 nucleotides match TRBD1. Germline loops: CDR1 WNHNN, CDR2 SYGVQD (reference sequence). The CDR3 contains 13 residues. Germline trimming cut 6 bases from V and 2 bases from J; bases unmatched to any gene: 3. Here the CDR3 reads CASRPTGAYEQYF. The CDR3 DNA sequence: TGCGCCAGCAGGCCGACAGGGGCCTACGAGCAGTACTTC.

CDR3 residues: CASSWGTDFYEQYF. The CDR3 DNA follows: TGCGCCAGCAGTTGGGGGACAGACTTTTACGAGCAGTACTTC. The genes are TRBV5-1 and TRBJ2-7; TRBD1 matches at 7 bases. The V gene's germline CDR1 is SGHRS and CDR2 YFSETQ. The CDR3 length is 14 residues. J lost 4 bases, V lost 5 bases, and 9 bases had no gene match.

V gene TRBV7-3 combines with J gene TRBJ2-2; D gene ambiguous. V lost 5 bases and J lost 2, with 9 bases in between. Per the germline V gene, CDR1 is SGHTA and CDR2 is FQGTGA. The CDR3 extends over 14 amino acids. DNA of the CDR3: TGTGCCAGCAGCCAGGTCCTTAACACCGGGGAGCTGTTTTTT. This encodes CASSQVLNTGELFF.

This clone has just a few counts. The chain employs TRBV5-8 and TRBJ1-5; D possibly corresponds to TRBD1 (6 bases). In germline, CDR1 is SGHTS, CDR2 YDEGEE. CDR3 size: 14 residues. The V gene lost 2 bases and the J gene lost 6 bases, with 12 bases spanning the gap. CDR3 coding DNA: TGTGCCAGCAGCTTTTGGGGGCCTATTCAGCCCCAGCATTTT. Its translation: CASSFWGPIQPQHF.

This chain links TRBV5-1 with TRBJ2-7; 11 bases match TRBD2. The CDR3 is 14 amino acids. V gave up 8 bases and J gave up 4 bases; unmatched junction bases: 8. Germline V gene sequence: CDR1 SGHRS, CDR2 YFSETQ. The CDR3 loop reads CASSTSGGIYEQYF. The CDR3 nucleotides are TGCGCCAGTTCCACTAGCGGGGGTATATACGAGCAGTACTTC.

V gene TRBV7-3 combines with J gene TRBJ2-2; 7 nucleotides agree with TRBD1. Looked up from germline, CDR1 is SGHTA and CDR2 is FQGTGA. CDR3 size: 13 residues. The junction had 0 bases not matched to a gene; V was cut back by 8 bases and J by 0 bases. The CDR3, as DNA: TGTGCCAGCGGACAGGCGAACACCGGGGAGCTGTTTTTT. This codes for CASGQANTGELFF.